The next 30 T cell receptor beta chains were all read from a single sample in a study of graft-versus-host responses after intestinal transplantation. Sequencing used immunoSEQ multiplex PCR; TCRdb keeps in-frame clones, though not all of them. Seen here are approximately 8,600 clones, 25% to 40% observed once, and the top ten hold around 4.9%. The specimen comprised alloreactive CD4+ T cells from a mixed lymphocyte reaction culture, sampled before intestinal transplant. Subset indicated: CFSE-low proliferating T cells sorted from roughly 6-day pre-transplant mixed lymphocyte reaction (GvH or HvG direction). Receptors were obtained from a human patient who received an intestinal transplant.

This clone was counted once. Written as DNA, the CDR3 is TGTGCCAGTAGTCCCCGTGGACTAGCGGGAGATGCAGATACGCAGTATTTT. Its translation: CASSPRGLAGDADTQYF. The chain is built from TRBV19 and TRBJ2-3; 13 bases map to TRBD2. V gave up 5 bases and J gave up 4 bases; unmatched junction bases: 9. The germline gives CDR1 LNHDA, CDR2 SQIVND (reference sequence). This CDR3 is built from 17 residues.

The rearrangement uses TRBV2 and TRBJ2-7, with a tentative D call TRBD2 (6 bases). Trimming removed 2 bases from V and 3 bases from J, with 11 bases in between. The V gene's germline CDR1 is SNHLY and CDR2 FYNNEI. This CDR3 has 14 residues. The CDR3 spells CASSELGRGYEQYF. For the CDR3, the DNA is TGTGCCAGCAGTGAACTCGGGAGAGGCTACGAGCAGTACTTC.

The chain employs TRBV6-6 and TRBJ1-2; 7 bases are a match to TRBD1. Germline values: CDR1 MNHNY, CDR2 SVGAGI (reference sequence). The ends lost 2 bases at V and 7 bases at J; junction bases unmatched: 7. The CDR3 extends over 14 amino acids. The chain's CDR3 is CASSYDRVQGGYTF. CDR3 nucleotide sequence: TGTGCCAGCAGTTACGACAGGGTCCAGGGTGGCTACACCTTC.

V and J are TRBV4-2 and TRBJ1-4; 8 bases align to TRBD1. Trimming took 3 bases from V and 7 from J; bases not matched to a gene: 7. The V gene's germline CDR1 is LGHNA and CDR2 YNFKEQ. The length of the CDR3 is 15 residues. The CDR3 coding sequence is TGTGCCAGCAGCCACCCCCAGGGGGCGCGTGAAAAACTGTTTTTT. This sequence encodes CASSHPQGAREKLFF.

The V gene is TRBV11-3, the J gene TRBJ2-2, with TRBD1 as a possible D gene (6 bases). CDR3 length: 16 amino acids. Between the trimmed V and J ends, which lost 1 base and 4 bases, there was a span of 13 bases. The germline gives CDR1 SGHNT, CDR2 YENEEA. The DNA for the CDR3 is TGTGCCAGCAGCTTAGCGGGACACGGTTTCACCGGGGAGCTGTTTTTT. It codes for CASSLAGHGFTGELFF. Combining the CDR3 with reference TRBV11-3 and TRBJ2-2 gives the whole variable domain EAGVVQSPRYKIIEKKQPVAFWCNPISGHNTLYWYLQNLGQGPELLIRYENEEAVDDSQLPKDRFSAERLKGVDSTLKIQPAELGDSAVYLCASSLAGHGFTGELFFGEGSRLTVL.

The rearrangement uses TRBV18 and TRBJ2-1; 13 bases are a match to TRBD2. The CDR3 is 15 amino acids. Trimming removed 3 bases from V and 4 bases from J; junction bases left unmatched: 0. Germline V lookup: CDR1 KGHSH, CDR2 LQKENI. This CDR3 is CASSPGLAGYNEQFF. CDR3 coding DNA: TGTGCCAGCTCACCGGGACTAGCGGGGTACAATGAGCAGTTCTTC.

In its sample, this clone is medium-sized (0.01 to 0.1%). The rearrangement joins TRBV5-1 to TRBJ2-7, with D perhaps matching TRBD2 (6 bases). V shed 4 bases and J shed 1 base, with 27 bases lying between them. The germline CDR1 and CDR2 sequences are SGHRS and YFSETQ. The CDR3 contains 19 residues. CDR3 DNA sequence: TGCGCCAGCAGCCCAGCCTGGGGGGACCTACTCGATGTTTCCTACGAGCAGTACTTC. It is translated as CASSPAWGDLLDVSYEQYF.

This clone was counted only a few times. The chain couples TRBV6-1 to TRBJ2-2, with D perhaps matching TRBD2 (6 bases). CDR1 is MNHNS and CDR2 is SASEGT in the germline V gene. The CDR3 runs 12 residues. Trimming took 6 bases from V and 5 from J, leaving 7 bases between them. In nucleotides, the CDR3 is TGTGCCAGCAGCCGGGGGACCGGGGAGCTGTTTTTT. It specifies CASSRGTGELFF.

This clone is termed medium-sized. The CDR3 sequence: CASSFTTGDYGYTF. Here the CDR3 DNA reads TGCGCCAGCAGCTTTACGACAGGAGACTATGGCTACACCTTC. This rearrangement joins TRBV5-1 to TRBJ1-2; D perhaps matches TRBD1 (6 bases). Trimming shortened V by 2 bases and J by 3 bases, and 11 bases separated the two germline ends. This CDR3 spans 14 amino acids. Germline V gives CDR1 SGHRS, CDR2 YFSETQ.

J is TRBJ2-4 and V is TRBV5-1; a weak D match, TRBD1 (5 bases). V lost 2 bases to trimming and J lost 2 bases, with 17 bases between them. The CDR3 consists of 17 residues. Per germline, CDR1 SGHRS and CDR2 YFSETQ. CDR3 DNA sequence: TGCGCCAGCAGCTTAGGTTATCAGGGTTCGACCAAAAACATTCAGTACTTC. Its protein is CASSLGYQGSTKNIQYF.

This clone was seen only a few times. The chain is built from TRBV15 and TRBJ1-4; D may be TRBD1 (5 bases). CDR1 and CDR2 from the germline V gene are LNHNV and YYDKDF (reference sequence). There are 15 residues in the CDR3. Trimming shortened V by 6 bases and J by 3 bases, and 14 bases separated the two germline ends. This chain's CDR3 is CATRARQSSNEKLFF. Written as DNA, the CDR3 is TGTGCCACCAGAGCTCGACAGAGCTCTAATGAAAAACTGTTTTTT.

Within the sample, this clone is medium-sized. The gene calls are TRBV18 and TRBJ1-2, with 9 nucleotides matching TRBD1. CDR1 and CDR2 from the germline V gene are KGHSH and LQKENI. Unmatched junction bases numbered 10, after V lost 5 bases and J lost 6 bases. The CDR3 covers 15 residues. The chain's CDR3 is CASSTDRGDVNGYTF. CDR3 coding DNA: TGTGCCAGCTCAACAGACAGGGGGGACGTCAATGGCTACACCTTC.

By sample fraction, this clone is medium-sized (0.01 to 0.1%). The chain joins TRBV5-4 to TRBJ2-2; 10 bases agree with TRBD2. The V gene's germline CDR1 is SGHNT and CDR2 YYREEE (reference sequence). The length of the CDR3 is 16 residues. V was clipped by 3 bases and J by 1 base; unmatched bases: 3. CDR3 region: CASSSGLAVNTGELFF. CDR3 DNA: TGTGCCAGCAGCTCCGGACTAGCGGTGAACACCGGGGAGCTGTTTTTT.

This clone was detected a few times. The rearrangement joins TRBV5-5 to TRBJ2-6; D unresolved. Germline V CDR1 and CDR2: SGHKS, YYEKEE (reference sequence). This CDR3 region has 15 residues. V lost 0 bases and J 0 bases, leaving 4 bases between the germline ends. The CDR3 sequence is CASSLVGSGANVLTF. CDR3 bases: TGTGCCAGCAGCTTGGTCGGCTCTGGGGCCAACGTCCTGACTTTC.

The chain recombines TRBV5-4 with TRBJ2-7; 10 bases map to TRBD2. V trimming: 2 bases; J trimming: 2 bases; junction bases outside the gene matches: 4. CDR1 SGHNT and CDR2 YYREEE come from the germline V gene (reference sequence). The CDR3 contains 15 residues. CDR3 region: CASSLLAGRTYEQYF. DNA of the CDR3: TGTGCCAGCAGCTTACTAGCGGGGCGGACCTACGAGCAGTACTTC.

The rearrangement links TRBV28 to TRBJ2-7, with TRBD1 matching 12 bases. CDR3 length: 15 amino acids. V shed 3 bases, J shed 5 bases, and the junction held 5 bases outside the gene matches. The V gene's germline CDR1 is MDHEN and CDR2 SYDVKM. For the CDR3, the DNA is TGTGCCAGCAGTTTTTCGGGACAGGGGGCCAACGAGCAGTACTTC. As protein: CASSFSGQGANEQYF.

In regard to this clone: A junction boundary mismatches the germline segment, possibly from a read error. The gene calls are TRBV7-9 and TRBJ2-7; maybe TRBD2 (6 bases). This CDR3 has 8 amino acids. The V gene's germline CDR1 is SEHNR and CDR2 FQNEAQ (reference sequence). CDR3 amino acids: CLRRVGYF. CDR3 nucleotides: TGCCTGAGGAGGGTGGGGTACTTC.

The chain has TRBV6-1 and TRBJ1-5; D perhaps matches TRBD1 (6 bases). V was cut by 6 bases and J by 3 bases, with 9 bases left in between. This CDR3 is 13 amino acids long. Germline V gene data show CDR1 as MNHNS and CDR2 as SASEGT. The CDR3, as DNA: TGTGCCAGCAGGACAGGATTCAATCAGCCCCAGCATTTT. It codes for CASRTGFNQPQHF.

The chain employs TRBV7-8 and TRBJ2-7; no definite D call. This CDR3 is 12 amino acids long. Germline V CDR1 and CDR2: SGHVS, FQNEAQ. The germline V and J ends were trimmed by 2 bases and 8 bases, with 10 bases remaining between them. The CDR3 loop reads CASSLSVPQQYF. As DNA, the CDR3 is TGTGCCAGCAGCTTATCGGTTCCCCAGCAGTACTTC.

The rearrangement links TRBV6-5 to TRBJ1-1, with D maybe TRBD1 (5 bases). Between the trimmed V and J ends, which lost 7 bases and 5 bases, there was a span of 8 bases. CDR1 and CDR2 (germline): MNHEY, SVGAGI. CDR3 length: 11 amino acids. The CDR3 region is CASTYRTEAFF. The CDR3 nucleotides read TGTGCCAGCACCTACAGGACTGAAGCTTTCTTT.

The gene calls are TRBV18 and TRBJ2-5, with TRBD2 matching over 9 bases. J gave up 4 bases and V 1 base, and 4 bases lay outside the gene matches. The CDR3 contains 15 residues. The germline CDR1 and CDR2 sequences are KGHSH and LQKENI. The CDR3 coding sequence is TGTGCCAGCTCACCACTAGCGGGGGTCGGAGAGACCCAGTACTTC. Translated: CASSPLAGVGETQYF.

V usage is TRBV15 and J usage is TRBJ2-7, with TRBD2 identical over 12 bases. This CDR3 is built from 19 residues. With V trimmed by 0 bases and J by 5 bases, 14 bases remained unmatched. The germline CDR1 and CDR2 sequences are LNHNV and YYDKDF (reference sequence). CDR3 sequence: CATSRDRLGRTSGDDEQYF. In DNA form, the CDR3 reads TGTGCCACCAGCAGAGATCGCTTAGGCCGGACTAGCGGGGACGACGAGCAGTACTTC.

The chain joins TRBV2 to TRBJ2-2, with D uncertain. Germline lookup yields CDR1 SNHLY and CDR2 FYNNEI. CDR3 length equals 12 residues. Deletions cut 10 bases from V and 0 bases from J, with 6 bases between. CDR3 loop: CATSSNTGELFF. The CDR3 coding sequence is TGTGCCACCTCTTCGAACACCGGGGAGCTGTTTTTT.

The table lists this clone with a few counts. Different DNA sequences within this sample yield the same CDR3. For the CDR3, the DNA is TGTGCCAGTTCTATTACAGGGAGCAATCAGCCCCAGCATTTT. Its translation is CASSITGSNQPQHF. This chain connects TRBV19 to TRBJ1-5; tentatively, D is TRBD1 (6 bases). This CDR3 has 14 amino acids. The germline V and J ends were trimmed by 8 bases and 1 base, with 12 bases remaining between them. Germline CDR1 LNHDA, CDR2 SQIVND (reference sequence).

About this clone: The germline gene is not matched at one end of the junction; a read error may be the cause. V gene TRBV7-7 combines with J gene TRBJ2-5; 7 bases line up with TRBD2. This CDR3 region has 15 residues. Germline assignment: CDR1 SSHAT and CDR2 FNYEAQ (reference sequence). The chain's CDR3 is CASSPDSGFQETQYF. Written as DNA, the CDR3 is TGTGCTAGCAGCCCAGATAGCGGGTTTCAAGAGACCCAGTACTTC.

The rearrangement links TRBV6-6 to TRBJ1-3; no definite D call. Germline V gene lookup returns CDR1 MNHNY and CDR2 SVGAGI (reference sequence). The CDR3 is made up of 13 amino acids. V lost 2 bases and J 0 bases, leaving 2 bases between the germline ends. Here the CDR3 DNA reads TGTGCCAGCAGTTACCGCTCTGGAAACACCATATATTTT. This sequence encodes CASSYRSGNTIYF.

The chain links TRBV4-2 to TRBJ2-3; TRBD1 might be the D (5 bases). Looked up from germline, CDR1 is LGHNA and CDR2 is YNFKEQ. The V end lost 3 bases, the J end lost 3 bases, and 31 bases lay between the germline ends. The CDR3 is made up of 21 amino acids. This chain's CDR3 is CASSHRPRLGNGATETDTQYF. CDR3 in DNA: TGTGCCAGCAGCCACCGACCGAGACTGGGGAATGGGGCAACCGAAACAGATACGCAGTATTTT.

The CDR3 loop is CAIRETGLYNSPLHF. The CDR3 DNA is TGTGCCATCAGGGAGACAGGTCTCTATAATTCACCCCTCCACTTT. The chain carries TRBV10-3 and TRBJ1-6, with D perhaps matching TRBD1 (6 bases). This CDR3 is built from 15 residues. Germline-derived CDR1 and CDR2 are ENHRY and SYGVKD. Trimming shortened V by 6 bases and J by 3 bases, and 12 bases separated the two germline ends.

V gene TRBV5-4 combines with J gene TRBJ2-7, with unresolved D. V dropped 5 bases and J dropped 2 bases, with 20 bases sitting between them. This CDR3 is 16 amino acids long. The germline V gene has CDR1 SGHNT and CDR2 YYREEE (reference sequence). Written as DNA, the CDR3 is TGTGCCAGCAGGTCCAGTGGGCCTAAATGGACCTACGAGCAGTACTTC. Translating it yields CASRSSGPKWTYEQYF.

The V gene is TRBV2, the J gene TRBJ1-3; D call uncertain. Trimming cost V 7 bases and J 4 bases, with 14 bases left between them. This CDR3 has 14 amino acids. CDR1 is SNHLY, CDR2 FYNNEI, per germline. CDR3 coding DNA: TGTGCCAGCACCCTTATTTTAGTGGGAAACACCATATATTTT. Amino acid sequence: CASTLILVGNTIYF. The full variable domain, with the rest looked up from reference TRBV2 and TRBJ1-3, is EPEVTQTPSHQVTQMGQEVILRCVPISNHLYFYWYRQILGQKVEFLVSFYNNEISEKSEIFDDQFSVERPDGSNFTLKIRSTKLEDSAMYFCASTLILVGNTIYFGEGSWLTVV.